A selection of T cell receptor beta chains follows, all from one sample in a study of shared T cell receptors in the human thymus. The table came from immunoSEQ multiplex PCR; TCRdb's copy has only in-frame clones and leaves some out. In the table there are about 660,000 clones, around 89% of which are singletons. These same data were also listed under a study on human thymus T cells.

The sample was thymocytes. The receptors here all came from a boy under two years old with a congenital heart defect. Each CDR3 is given with its conserved first and last residue. D genes are given only for firm matches. Clone size is shown for a subset of rows, as once, few, many or a class of expanded clone.

V gene,D gene,J gene,clone size,CDR3 DNA,CDR3 protein
TRBV27,-,TRBJ2-2,-,TGTGCCAGCAGTCCGCTCATTGCGAGGGGGTTGACCGGGGAGCTGTTTTTT,CASSPLIARGLTGELFF
TRBV18,TRBD1,TRBJ2-6,-,TGTGCCAGCTCACCACCAGGGGGCAGTGGGGCCAACGTCCTGACTTTC,CASSPPGGSGANVLTF
TRBV5-4,TRBD1,TRBJ2-7,-,TGTGCCAGCAGCCTAGACAGGGGACCCTACGAGCAGTACTTC,CASSLDRGPYEQYF
TRBV2,TRBD2,TRBJ2-2,few,TGTGCCAGCAGTCCCCCTCTAGCGGGACGTCACACCGGGGAGCTGTTTTTT,CASSPPLAGRHTGELFF
TRBV7-6,TRBD2,TRBJ2-3,-,TGTGCCAGCAGCTCCGGACTAGCGACTACAGAAGACACAGATACGCAGTATTTT,CASSSGLATTEDTDTQYF
TRBV12-5,-,TRBJ2-1,once,TGTGCTAGTGGTTGGGTGGTACGGGAAGGTAGCAATGAGCAGTTCTTC,CASGWVVREGSNEQFF
TRBV19,-,TRBJ1-5,few,TGTGCCAGTAGGATAGGGGTCGACGGGGATCAGCCCCAGCATTTT,CASRIGVDGDQPQHF
TRBV7-9,-,TRBJ2-7,once,TGTGCCAGCAGCCAAAGTACAGGTTCCTCCTACGAGCAGTACTTC,CASSQSTGSSYEQYF
TRBV9,TRBD1,TRBJ1-5,-,TGTGCCAGCAGCGCGGGACAGGAGGGCAATCAGCCCCAGCATTTT,CASSAGQEGNQPQHF
TRBV4-1,TRBD1,TRBJ2-7,-,TGCGCCAGCAGCCCCCGGACCATAGACAGGGTCAAAAGACTGGACTACGAGCAGTACTTC,CASSPRTIDRVKRLDYEQYF
TRBV21-1,-,TRBJ2-7,-,TGTGCCAGCAGCAACTTATCCGGGGAAGGCTCCTACGAGCAGTACTTC,CASSNLSGEGSYEQYF